The next 32 T cell receptor beta chains were all read from a single sample in a study of human T cells and chemical hapten exposure (dated by TCRdb to about 2021). Reading the label with the study, this specimen's time point is: pre-sensitization, week 0. The meaning of the sample's treatment or condition label: therapeutic diphenylcyclopropenone sensitization with weekly scalp DPC. Library construction relied on RACE. Sequencing instrument: NextSeq 500. TCRdb reran the public reads through fastp at Q25 and MiXCR, keeping productive beta chains. Entries are consolidated by CDR3 protein sequence, retaining the most common genes and DNA. The sample profile shows 250,000 to 300,000 distinct CDR3 sequences; roughly 8% of them were found once. More than 1% of the sample comes from the top ten. The sample was whole blood, taken in connection with sensitization to the hapten diphenylcyclopropenone (DPC). The receptors stem from a man aged 18 to 30 with alopecia areata. Some clones in this sample may be carry-over from other donors' samples.

This clonotype was seen ten or more times. The chain links TRBV29-1 to TRBJ1-1; D gene unclear. The V and J ends lost 4 bases and 2 bases respectively, with 11 bases between them. The CDR3 loop spans 13 amino acids. Germline CDR1 and CDR2: SQVTM and ANQGSEA. In DNA form, the CDR3 reads TGCAGCGTTGTATGGTCTCTCAACACTGAAGCTTTCTTT. Translating it yields CSVVWSLNTEAFF.

This clonotype was found many times. V is TRBV7-9 and J is TRBJ2-7, with unresolved D. Germline CDR1 and CDR2: SEHNR and FQNEAQ (reference sequence). The CDR3 covers 13 residues. V lost 2 bases and J lost 0, with 5 bases in between. The CDR3 DNA follows: TGTGCCAGCAGCTTACTCACCTCCTACGAGCAGTACGTC. Protein sequence: CASSLLTSYEQYV.

Many counts were recorded for this clonotype. The rearrangement uses TRBV5-5 and TRBJ1-1; D is unresolved. The germline V and J ends were trimmed by 3 bases and 4 bases, with 16 bases remaining between them. Germline V gives CDR1 SGHKS, CDR2 YYEKEE (reference sequence). The CDR3 totals 15 residues. CDR3 residues: CASSSATLWGTEAFF. As DNA, the CDR3 is TGTGCCAGCAGCTCGGCGACTCTTTGGGGCACTGAAGCTTTCTTT.

This clonotype was recorded a few times. This chain uses TRBV10-3 with TRBJ1-2, with TRBD1 matching 7 bases. The CDR3 runs 13 residues. With V trimmed by 10 bases and J by 2 bases, 7 bases remained unmatched. From germline, CDR1 is ENHRY and CDR2 SYGVKD. The CDR3 bases are TGTGCCACCTCGGACAGGCCGAACTATGGCTACACCTTC. Amino acid sequence: CATSDRPNYGYTF.

This clonotype was picked up many times. The chain links TRBV6-5 to TRBJ2-7, with 9 nucleotides matching TRBD2. The CDR3 is 14 amino acids. Germline-derived CDR1 and CDR2 are MNHEY and SVGAGI. V was pared by 4 bases and J by 4 bases, with 5 bases of the junction left unmatched. The CDR3 here is CASSSAGGRYEQYF. CDR3 nucleotide sequence: TGTGCCAGCAGTTCCGCGGGGGGGCGTTACGAGCAGTACTTC.

This clonotype was found many times. CDR3 amino acids: CASSYSRRRQGDQPQHF. The CDR3 bases are TGTGCCAGCAGTTACTCTCGTCGTCGGCAGGGCGATCAGCCCCAGCATTTT. V is TRBV6-2 or TRBV6-3 and J is TRBJ1-5, with D tentatively TRBD1 (5 bases). Trimming removed 0 bases at V and 5 bases at J, with 17 bases between. The CDR3 runs 17 residues. Germline CDR1 MNHEY, CDR2 SVGEGT.

Regarding this clonotype: This may stem from a read error, because a much larger clone lies one nucleotide away. The V gene is TRBV7-9, the J gene TRBJ1-2; D uncertain. The CDR3 spans 12 residues. Germline CDR1 and CDR2: SEHNR and FQNEAQ (reference sequence). DNA for the CDR3: TGTGCCAGCAGCTTAACATTGGAGGGCTTCACCTTC. Translated: CASSLTLEGFTF.

The V call is TRBV4-3, the J call TRBJ1-4; a weak D match, TRBD1 (5 bases). From germline, CDR1 is LGHNA and CDR2 YSLEER. V lost 0 bases to trimming and J lost 12 bases, with 11 bases between them. This CDR3 contains 13 residues. Here the CDR3 reads CASSQEGGGELFF. CDR3 nucleotides: TGCGCCAGCAGCCAAGAGGGCGGGGGGGAACTGTTTTTT.

The CDR3 protein is CASSYPRVENEQYV. The DNA of the CDR3 is TGTGCCAGCAGTTACCCACGCGTTGAGAACGAGCAGTACGTC. The J gene is TRBJ2-7, the V gene TRBV6-5; D is unclear. V was shortened by 2 bases and J by 5 bases, with 13 bases between the two germline ends. CDR1 MNHEY and CDR2 SVGAGI come from the germline V gene. CDR3 length: 14 amino acids.

This clonotype was seen repeatedly, ten times or more. The rearrangement joins TRBV4-1 to TRBJ2-7; possible D gene TRBD2, 5 bases. CDR1 and CDR2 from the germline V gene are MGHRA and YSYEKL. Trimming removed 4 bases from V and 3 bases from J, with 10 bases in between. CDR3 length equals 13 residues. CDR3 residues: CASSRRPGYEQYF. The CDR3 DNA follows: TGCGCCAGCAGCCGGAGGCCTGGCTACGAGCAGTACTTC.

This sequence joins TRBV5-1 and TRBJ1-2; TRBD1 is a possible D gene (6 bases). V shed 0 bases and J shed 0 bases, with 12 bases lying between them. This CDR3 spans 16 amino acids. The germline V gene encodes CDR1 SGHRS and CDR2 YFSETQ. CDR3 bases: TGCGCCAGCAGCTTGGCCTTGACAGGAGCTAACTATGGCTACACCTTC. Residues: CASSLALTGANYGYTF.

The V and J genes are TRBV6-4 and TRBJ1-1; 9 bases line up with TRBD1. Per germline, CDR1 MRHNA and CDR2 SNTAGT. The CDR3 is made up of 15 amino acids. The V gene end was trimmed by 5 bases and the J gene end by 4 bases; junction bases not matched to a gene: 8. The CDR3 DNA sequence: TGTGCCAGCAGTCCCCGACAGGGGGGTGGCACTGAAGCTTTCTTT. Translating gives CASSPRQGGGTEAFF.

The J gene is TRBJ2-7, the V gene TRBV29-1; 7 bases align to TRBD2. V was pared by 1 base and J by 2 bases, with 17 bases of the junction left unmatched. The CDR3 has 18 residues. Germline V lookup: CDR1 SQVTM, CDR2 ANQGSEA. The CDR3 loop reads CSVEGSGRGTSMTYEQYF. In DNA form, the CDR3 reads TGCAGCGTTGAAGGCTCCGGGCGGGGGACCTCGATGACCTACGAGCAGTACTTC.

This clonotype was detected ten times or more. The chain recombines TRBV18 with TRBJ1-1; D remains unclear. Trimming removed 4 bases from V and 1 base from J, with 10 bases in between. The CDR3 consists of 14 residues. Germline assignment: CDR1 KGHSH and CDR2 LQKENI. Here the CDR3 DNA reads TGTGCCAGCTCACAGGGTGCAAAGAACACTGAAGCTTTCTTT. Amino acids: CASSQGAKNTEAFF. The whole variable domain, filled in from reference TRBV18 and TRBJ1-1, reads NAGVMQNPRHLVRRRGQEARLRCSPMKGHSHVYWYRQLPEEGLKFMVYLQKENIIDESGMPKERFSAEFPKEGPSILRIQQVVRGDSAAYFCASSQGAKNTEAFFGQGTRLTVV.

This clonotype showed up just a few times. The V and J genes are TRBV7-2 and TRBJ1-5; no firm D call. The V gene lost 5 bases and the J gene lost 7 bases, with 9 bases spanning the gap. CDR1 is SGHTA and CDR2 is FQGNSA in the germline V gene. The CDR3 has 12 amino acids. The CDR3 DNA reads as TGTGCCAGCAGCCGCATGGGGCAGCCCCAGCATTTT. This sequence encodes CASSRMGQPQHF.

This clonotype was seen many times. The genes are TRBV2 and TRBJ2-5; D might be TRBD2 (6 bases). V dropped 6 bases and J dropped 7 bases, with 21 bases sitting between them. This CDR3 contains 15 residues. Per germline, CDR1 SNHLY and CDR2 FYNNEI. This CDR3 is CASRAELAGSVTQYF. The CDR3, as DNA: TGTGCCAGCAGAGCCGAACTAGCCGGAAGTGTGACCCAGTACTTC.

There are a few counts of this clonotype. The J gene is TRBJ1-2, the V gene TRBV2; D is uncertain. Germline V gene sequence: CDR1 SNHLY, CDR2 FYNNEI. Trimming stripped 10 bases from V and 3 bases from J, with 12 bases between. The CDR3 is made up of 12 amino acids. As DNA, the CDR3 is TGTGCCACCAGCCGGGGTGACTATGGCTACACCTTC. Encoded protein: CATSRGDYGYTF.

This clonotype was counted between two and nine times. The V and J genes are TRBV20-1 and TRBJ1-2; no definite D call. This CDR3 spans 11 amino acids. Germline V gene lookup returns CDR1 DFQATT and CDR2 SNEGSKA (reference sequence). Trimming pared 2 bases from V and 10 bases from J, leaving 11 bases between. In DNA form, the CDR3 reads TGCAGTGCTAGATACCCCGGAGTCTACACCTTC. It yields the protein CSARYPGVYTF.

This clonotype was counted at least ten times. This chain uses TRBV9 with TRBJ2-3, with D unresolved. V shed 0 bases and J shed 0 bases, with 8 bases lying between them. The CDR3 totals 15 residues. From germline, CDR1 is SGDLS and CDR2 YYNGEE. The CDR3 sequence is CASSVGTPSTDTQYF. The CDR3 coding sequence is TGTGCCAGCAGCGTAGGCACCCCTAGCACAGATACGCAGTATTTT.

This clonotype has only a few counts. This chain links TRBV27 with TRBJ2-5; 7 bases line up with TRBD1. With 4 bases clipped from V and 8 bases from J, the junction kept 16 bases outside the gene matches. The CDR3 has 16 amino acids. Germline assignment: CDR1 MNHEY and CDR2 SMNVEV (reference sequence). CDR3 region: CASSSPGTVGVDTQYF. CDR3 bases: TGTGCCAGCAGTTCCCCCGGGACAGTGGGGGTTGATACCCAGTACTTC.

This chain links TRBV7-3 with TRBJ1-6, with unresolved D. The CDR3 covers 15 residues. Germline V gives CDR1 SGHTA, CDR2 FQGTGA. Trimming left V 0 bases short and J 7 bases short, with 10 bases between. CDR3 in amino acids: CASSLTPANNSPLHF. CDR3 bases: TGTGCCAGCAGCTTAACTCCAGCCAACAATTCACCCCTCCACTTT. Complete variable domain (other parts from reference TRBV7-3 and TRBJ1-6): GAGVSQTPSNKVTEKGKYVELRCDPISGHTALYWYRQSLGQGPEFLIYFQGTGAADDSGLPNDRFFAVRPEGSVSTLKIQRTERGDSAVYLCASSLTPANNSPLHFGNGTRLTVT.

This sequence joins TRBV9 and TRBJ2-2, with D hard to call. V was trimmed by 3 bases and J by 4 bases, leaving 16 bases between them. The CDR3 is 16 residues long. CDR1 is SGDLS, CDR2 YYNGEE, per germline. The CDR3 DNA reads TGTGCCAGCAGCGCCTCTGTACTGGAAATCACCGGGGAGCTGTTTTTT. Amino acid sequence: CASSASVLEITGELFF. Variable domain in full (rest from reference TRBV9 and TRBJ2-2): DSGVTQTPKHLITATGQRVTLRCSPRSGDLSVYWYQQSLDQGLQFLIQYYNGEERAKGNILERFSAQQFPDLHSELNLSSLELGDSALYFCASSASVLEITGELFFGEGSRLTVL.

The table lists this clonotype with a few counts. The chain combines TRBV25-1 with TRBJ2-6; D perhaps matches TRBD2 (6 bases). V dropped 6 bases and J dropped 2 bases, with 14 bases sitting between them. The CDR3 sequence is 16 residues long. Germline V lookup: CDR1 MGHDK, CDR2 SYGVNS. The CDR3 coding sequence is TGTGCCAGCAGCCCCACCCTAGCGACTGGGGCCAACGTCCTGACTTTC. The encoded protein is CASSPTLATGANVLTF. Using reference TRBV25-1 and TRBJ2-6 for the parts outside the CDR3, the full variable domain is EADIYQTPRYLVIGTGKKITLECSQTMGHDKMYWYQQDPGMELHLIHYSYGVNSTEKGDLSSESTVSRIRTEHFPLTLESARPSHTSQYLCASSPTLATGANVLTFGAGSRLTVL.

The chain links TRBV6-2 or TRBV6-3 to TRBJ2-3, with TRBD2 matching over 7 bases. The CDR3 is 15 residues long. Germline CDR1 reads MNHEY; CDR2 reads SVGEGT. The junction had 5 bases not matched to a gene; V was cut back by 2 bases and J by 3 bases. CDR3 amino acids: CASSYVLGGTDTQYF. CDR3 nucleotides: TGTGCCAGCAGTTACGTTCTGGGAGGGACAGATACGCAGTATTTT.

Only a few counts were recorded for this clonotype. V is TRBV20-1 and J is TRBJ1-5; tentative D call: TRBD1 (5 bases). V lost 1 base and J 9 bases, leaving 13 bases between the germline ends. CDR3 length equals 13 residues. The germline V gene has CDR1 DFQATT and CDR2 SNEGSKA (reference sequence). The CDR3 DNA follows: TGCAGTGCTAGAGCTGAGGGACTGATGCCCCAGCATTTT. It specifies CSARAEGLMPQHF.

This clonotype was recorded at least ten times. The chain joins TRBV28 to TRBJ1-1; perhaps TRBD1 as D (6 bases). Trimming removed 3 bases from V and 11 bases from J, with 10 bases in between. The CDR3 loop spans 11 amino acids. Germline CDR1 reads MDHEN; CDR2 reads SYDVKM. Written as DNA, the CDR3 is TGTGCCAGCAGTTTTAGGGGGGCTGCTTTCTTT. Amino acids: CASSFRGAAFF.

Only a few counts were recorded for this clonotype. The chain joins TRBV9 to TRBJ2-3; 9 positions agree with TRBD2. Germline CDR1 reads SGDLS; CDR2 reads YYNGEE. The V segment lost 4 bases and the J segment 3 bases; nucleotides outside the gene matches: 9. CDR3 size: 16 residues. The CDR3 DNA reads as TGTGCCAGCAGCCTAATAGCGGGGGAGAATACAGATACGCAGTATTTT. This encodes CASSLIAGENTDTQYF.

V usage is TRBV14 and J usage is TRBJ2-5, with D possibly matching TRBD2 (6 bases). The germline V gene encodes CDR1 SGHDN and CDR2 FVKESK. Trimming left V 4 bases short and J 2 bases short, with 17 bases between. The CDR3 totals 16 residues. The CDR3 sequence: CASSPTAGLRQETQYF. The CDR3, as DNA: TGTGCCAGCAGCCCTACGGCGGGACTCAGGCAAGAGACCCAGTACTTC.

The chain joins TRBV20-1 to TRBJ2-5; a weak D match, TRBD2 (7 bases). CDR3 length: 15 amino acids. Germline V CDR1 and CDR2: DFQATT, SNEGSKA (reference sequence). V gave up 3 bases and J gave up 2 bases, with 16 bases separating them. The CDR3 region is CSASKRDTLQETQYF. CDR3 nucleotide sequence: TGCAGTGCTAGTAAGCGGGACACTTTACAAGAGACCCAGTACTTC.

In its sample, this clonotype was seen a few times. V usage is TRBV2 and J usage is TRBJ1-3; possibly TRBD1 for D (5 bases). Germline V gene lookup returns CDR1 SNHLY and CDR2 FYNNEI. The CDR3 has 17 amino acids. V lost 7 bases and J 11 bases, leaving 30 bases between the germline ends. The CDR3 region has the DNA TGTGCCAGCACGTCCGCTCCCGAAGGTGGGACTCTGTTTTCCATATATTTT. This gives the protein CASTSAPEGGTLFSIYF. Using reference TRBV2 and TRBJ1-3 for the parts outside the CDR3, the full variable domain is EPEVTQTPSHQVTQMGQEVILRCVPISNHLYFYWYRQILGQKVEFLVSFYNNEISEKSEIFDDQFSVERPDGSNFTLKIRSTKLEDSAMYFCASTSAPEGGTLFSIYFGEGSWLTVV.

This sequence joins TRBV4-2 and TRBJ1-5, with TRBD1 as a possible D gene (5 bases). Germline V gives CDR1 LGHNA, CDR2 YNFKEQ. The V and J ends lost 4 bases and 6 bases respectively, with 16 bases between them. CDR3 length: 15 residues. The CDR3 bases are TGTGCCAGCAGCCTCCGGAGGGATGGGGGTCAGCCCCAGCATTTT. Its protein is CASSLRRDGGQPQHF.

This clonotype was found many times. This rearrangement joins TRBV3-1 to TRBJ2-5, with D hard to call. V was trimmed by 7 bases and J by 5 bases, leaving 23 bases between them. This CDR3 comprises 16 residues. From germline, CDR1 is LGHDT and CDR2 YNNKEL (reference sequence). CDR3 coding DNA: TGTGCCAGCACCGCCCGAGGCTCACCAAGGGCGGAGACCCAGTACTTC. This encodes CASTARGSPRAETQYF.